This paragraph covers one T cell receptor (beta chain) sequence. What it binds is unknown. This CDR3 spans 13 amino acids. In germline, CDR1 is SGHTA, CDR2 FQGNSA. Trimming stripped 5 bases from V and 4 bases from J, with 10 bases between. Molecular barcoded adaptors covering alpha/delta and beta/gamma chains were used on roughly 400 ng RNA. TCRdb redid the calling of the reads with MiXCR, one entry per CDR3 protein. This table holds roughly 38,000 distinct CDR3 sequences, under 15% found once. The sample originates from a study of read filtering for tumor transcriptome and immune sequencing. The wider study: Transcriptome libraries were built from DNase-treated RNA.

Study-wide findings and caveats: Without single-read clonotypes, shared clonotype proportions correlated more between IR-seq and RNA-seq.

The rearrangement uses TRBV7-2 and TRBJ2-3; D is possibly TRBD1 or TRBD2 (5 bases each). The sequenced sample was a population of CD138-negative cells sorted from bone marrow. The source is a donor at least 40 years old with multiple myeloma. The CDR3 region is CASSARGPDTQYF. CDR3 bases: TGTGCCAGCAGCGCCCGGGGCCCAGATACGCAGTATTTT.